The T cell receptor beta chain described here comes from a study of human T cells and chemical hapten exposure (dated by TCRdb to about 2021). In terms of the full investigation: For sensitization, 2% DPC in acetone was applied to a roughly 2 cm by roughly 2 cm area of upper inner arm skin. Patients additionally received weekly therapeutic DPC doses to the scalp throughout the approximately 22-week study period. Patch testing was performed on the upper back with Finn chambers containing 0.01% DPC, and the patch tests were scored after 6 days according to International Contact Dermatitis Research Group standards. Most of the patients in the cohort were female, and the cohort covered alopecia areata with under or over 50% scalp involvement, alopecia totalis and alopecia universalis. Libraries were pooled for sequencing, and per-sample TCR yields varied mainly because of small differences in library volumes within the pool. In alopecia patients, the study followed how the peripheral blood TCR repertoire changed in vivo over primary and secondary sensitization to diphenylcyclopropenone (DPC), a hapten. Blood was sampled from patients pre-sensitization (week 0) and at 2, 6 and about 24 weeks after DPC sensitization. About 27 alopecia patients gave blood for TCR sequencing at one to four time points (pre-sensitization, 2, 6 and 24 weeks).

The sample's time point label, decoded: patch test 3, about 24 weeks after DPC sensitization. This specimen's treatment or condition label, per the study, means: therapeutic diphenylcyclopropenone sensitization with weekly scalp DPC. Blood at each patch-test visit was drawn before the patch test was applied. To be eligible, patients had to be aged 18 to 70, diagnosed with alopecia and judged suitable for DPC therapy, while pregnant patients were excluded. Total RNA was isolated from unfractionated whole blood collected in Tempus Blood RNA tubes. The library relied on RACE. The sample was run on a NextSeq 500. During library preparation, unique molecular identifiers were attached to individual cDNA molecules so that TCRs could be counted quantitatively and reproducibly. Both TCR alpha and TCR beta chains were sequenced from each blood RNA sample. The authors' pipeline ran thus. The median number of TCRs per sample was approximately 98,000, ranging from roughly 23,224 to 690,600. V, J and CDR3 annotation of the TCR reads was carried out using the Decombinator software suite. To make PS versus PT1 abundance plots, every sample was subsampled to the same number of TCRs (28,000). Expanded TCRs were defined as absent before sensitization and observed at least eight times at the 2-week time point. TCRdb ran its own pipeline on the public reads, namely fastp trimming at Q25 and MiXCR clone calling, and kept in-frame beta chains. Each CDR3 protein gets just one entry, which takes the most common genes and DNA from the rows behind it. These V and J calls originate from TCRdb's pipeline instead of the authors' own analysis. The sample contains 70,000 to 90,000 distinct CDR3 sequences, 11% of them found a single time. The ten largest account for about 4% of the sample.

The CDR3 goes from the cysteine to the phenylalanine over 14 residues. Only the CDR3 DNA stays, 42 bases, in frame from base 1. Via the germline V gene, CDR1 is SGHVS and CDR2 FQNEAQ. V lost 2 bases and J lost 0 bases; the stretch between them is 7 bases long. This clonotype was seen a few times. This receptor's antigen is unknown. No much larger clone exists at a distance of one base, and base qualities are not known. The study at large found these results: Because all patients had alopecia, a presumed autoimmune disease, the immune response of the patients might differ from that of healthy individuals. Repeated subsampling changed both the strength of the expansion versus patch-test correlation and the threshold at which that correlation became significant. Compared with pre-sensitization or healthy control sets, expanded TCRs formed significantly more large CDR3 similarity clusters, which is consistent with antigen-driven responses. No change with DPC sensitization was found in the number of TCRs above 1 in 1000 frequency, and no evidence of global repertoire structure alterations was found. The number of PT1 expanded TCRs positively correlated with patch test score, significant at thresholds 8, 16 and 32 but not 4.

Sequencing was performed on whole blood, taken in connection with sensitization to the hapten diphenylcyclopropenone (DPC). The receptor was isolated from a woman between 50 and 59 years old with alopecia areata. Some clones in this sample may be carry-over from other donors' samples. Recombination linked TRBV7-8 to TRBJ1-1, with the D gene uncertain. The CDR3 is CASSLRGLNTEAFF. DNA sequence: TGTGCCAGCAGCTTACGTGGCTTGAACACTGAAGCTTTCTTT.